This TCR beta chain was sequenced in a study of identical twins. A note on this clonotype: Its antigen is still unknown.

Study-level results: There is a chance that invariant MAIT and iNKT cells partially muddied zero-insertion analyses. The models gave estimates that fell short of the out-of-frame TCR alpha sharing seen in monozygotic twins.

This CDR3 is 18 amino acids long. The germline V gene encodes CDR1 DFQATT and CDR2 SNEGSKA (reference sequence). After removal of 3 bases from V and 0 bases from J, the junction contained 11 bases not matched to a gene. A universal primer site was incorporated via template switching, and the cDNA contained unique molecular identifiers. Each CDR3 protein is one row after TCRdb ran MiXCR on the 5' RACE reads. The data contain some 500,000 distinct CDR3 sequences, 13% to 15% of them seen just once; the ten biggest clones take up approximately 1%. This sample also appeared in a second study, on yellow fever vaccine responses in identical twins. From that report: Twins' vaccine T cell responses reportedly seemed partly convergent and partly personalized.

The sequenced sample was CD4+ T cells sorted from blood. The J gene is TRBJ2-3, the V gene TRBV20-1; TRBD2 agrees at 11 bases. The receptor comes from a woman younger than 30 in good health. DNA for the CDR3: TGCAGTGCTAGTTCCCTAGCGGGAGGTTTAACTAGCACAGATACGCAGTATTTT. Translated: CSASSLAGGLTSTDTQYF.